This T cell receptor (beta chain) was sequenced during a study of T-cell reconstitution after alpha-beta-depleted transplantation in children. This clonotype was detected a few times. During its preparation, the TCRbeta library received unique molecular identifiers. TCRdb called the PCR reads again in MiXCR, with one record for every CDR3 protein. The sample has approximately 510,000 distinct CDR3 sequences; about 18% are singletons. Germline V gene sequence: CDR1 SGHTS, CDR2 YDEGEE. The CDR3 is 14 amino acids. V lost 7 bases to trimming and J lost 0 bases, with 12 bases between them. This TCR was recovered from a human donor who donated a stem cell graft to a child with acute lymphoblastic leukemia. V gene TRBV5-8 combines with J gene TRBJ2-3; D possibly matches TRBD1 or TRBD2 (6 bases each). This sample comprised PBMCs from the stem cell graft donor, obtained from the stem cell graft. In DNA, the CDR3 is TGTGCCAGCGGGGGCGGAGGGAGCACAGATACGCAGTATTTT. This encodes CASGGGGSTDTQYF.